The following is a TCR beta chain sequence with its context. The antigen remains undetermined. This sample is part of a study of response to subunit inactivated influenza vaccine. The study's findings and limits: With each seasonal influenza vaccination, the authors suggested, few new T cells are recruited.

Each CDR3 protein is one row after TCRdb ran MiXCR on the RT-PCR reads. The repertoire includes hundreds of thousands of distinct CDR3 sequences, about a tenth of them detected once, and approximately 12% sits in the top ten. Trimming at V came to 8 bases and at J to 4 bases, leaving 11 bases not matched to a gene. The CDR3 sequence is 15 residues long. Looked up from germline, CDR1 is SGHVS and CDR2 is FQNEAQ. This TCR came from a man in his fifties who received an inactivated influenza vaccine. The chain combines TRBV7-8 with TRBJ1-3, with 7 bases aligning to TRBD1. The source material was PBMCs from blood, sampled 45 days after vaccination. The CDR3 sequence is CASQGGVLKGNTIYF. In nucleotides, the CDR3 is TGTGCCAGCCAGGGGGGAGTGTTGAAAGGAAACACCATATATTTT.